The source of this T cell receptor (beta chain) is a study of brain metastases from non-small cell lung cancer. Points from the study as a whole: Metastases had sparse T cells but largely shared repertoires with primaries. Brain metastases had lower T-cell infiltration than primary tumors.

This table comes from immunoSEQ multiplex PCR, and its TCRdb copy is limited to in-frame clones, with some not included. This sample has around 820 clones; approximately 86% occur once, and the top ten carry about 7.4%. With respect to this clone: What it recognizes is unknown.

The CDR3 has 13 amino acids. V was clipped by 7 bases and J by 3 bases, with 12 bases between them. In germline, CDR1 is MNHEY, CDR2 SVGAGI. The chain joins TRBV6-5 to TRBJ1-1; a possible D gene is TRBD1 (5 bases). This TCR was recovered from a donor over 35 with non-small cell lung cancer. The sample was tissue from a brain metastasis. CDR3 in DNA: TGTGCCAGCAAGCTAGACAGCTACACTGAAGCTTTCTTT. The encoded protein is CASKLDSYTEAFF.